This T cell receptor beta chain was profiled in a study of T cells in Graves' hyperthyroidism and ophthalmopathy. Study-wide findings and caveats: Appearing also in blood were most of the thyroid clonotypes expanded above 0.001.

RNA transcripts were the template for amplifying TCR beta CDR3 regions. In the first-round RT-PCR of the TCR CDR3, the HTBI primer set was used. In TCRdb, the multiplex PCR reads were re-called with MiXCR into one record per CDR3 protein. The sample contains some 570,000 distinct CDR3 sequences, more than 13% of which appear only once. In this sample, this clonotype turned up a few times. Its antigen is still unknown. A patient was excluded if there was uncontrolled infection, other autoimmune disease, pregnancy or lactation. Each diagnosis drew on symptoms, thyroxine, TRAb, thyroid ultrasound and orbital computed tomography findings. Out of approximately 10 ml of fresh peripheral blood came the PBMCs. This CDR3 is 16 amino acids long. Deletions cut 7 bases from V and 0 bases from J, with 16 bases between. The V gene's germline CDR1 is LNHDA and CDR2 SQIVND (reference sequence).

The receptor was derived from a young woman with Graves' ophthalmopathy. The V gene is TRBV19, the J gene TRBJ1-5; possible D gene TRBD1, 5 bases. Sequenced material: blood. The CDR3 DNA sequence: TGTGCCAGTAATCCTCTCCAGGGAGATAGCAATCAGCCCCAGCATTTT. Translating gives CASNPLQGDSNQPQHF. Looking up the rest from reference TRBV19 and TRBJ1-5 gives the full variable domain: DGGITQSPKYLFRKEGQNVTLSCEQNLNHDAMYWYRQDPGQGLRLIYYSQIVNDFQKGDIAEGYSVSREKKESFPLTVTSAQKNPTAFYLCASNPLQGDSNQPQHFGDGTRLSIL.